This T cell receptor (beta chain) was profiled in a study of blood T cell repertoires in COVID-19. At the level of the study: The samples span acute and convalescent COVID-19 from the United States, Italy and Spain.

The authors' processing: For nucleated cells, counts were estimated from reference gene primer amplification. Sequenced by immunoSEQ multiplex PCR; TCRdb stores in-frame clones only, minus some. D and trimming come from the DNA, and the V and J calls and clone size come from that table. The sample holds hundreds of thousands of clones; roughly 87% are singletons and the top ten take around 1.9%. V was shortened by 4 bases and J by 6 bases, with 13 bases between the two germline ends. Germline V lookup: CDR1 SGDLS, CDR2 YYNGEE. The CDR3 has 13 residues. Participants, 18 to 89 years old, spanned under 25 US areas. Participant-given clinical history determined each cohort assignment.

The chain is built from TRBV9 and TRBJ1-1, with no clear D. This clonotype originated in a woman aged 35 to 49 with acute COVID-19. The specimen sequenced was PBMCs or T cells enriched from blood (not recorded which). CDR3 in DNA: TGTGCCAGCAGCCCAGCTGTGGACTCTGAAGCTTTCTTT. Protein product: CASSPAVDSEAFF.